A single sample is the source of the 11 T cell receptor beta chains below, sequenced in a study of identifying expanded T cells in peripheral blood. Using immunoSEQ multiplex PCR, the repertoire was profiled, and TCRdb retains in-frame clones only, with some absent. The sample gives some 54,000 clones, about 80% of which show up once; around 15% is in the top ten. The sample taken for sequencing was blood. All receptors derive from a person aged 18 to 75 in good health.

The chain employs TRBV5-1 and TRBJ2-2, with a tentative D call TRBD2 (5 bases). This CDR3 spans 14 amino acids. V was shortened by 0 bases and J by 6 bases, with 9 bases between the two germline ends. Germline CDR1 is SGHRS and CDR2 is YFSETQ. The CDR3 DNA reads TGCGCCAGCAGCTTGGCCGGGGTTGCCGGGGAGCTGTTTTTT. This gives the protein CASSLAGVAGELFF.

The CDR3 protein is CASSHKTVTSYEQYF. In DNA, the CDR3 is TGTGCCAGCAGCCACAAAACAGTGACCTCCTACGAGCAGTACTTC. The chain joins TRBV6-1 to TRBJ2-7; unclear D gene. The CDR3 has 15 amino acids. The V and J ends lost 6 bases and 0 bases respectively, with 15 bases between them. Looked up from germline, CDR1 is MNHNS and CDR2 is SASEGT.

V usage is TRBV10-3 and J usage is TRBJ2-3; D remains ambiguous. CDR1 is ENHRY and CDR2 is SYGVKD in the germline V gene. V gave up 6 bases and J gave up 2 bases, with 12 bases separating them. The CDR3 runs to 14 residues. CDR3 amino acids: CAISPGKLTDTQYF. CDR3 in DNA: TGTGCCATCAGCCCTGGGAAGCTCACAGATACGCAGTATTTT.

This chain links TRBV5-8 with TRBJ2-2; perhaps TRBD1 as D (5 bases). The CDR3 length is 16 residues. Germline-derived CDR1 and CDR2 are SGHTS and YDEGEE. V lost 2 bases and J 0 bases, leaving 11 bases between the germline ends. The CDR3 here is CASSFGQLANTGELFF. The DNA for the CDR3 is TGTGCCAGCAGCTTTGGACAACTCGCGAACACCGGGGAGCTGTTTTTT. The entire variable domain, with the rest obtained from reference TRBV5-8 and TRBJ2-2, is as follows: EAGVTQSPTHLIKTRGQQATLRCSPISGHTSVYWYQQALGLGLQFLLWYDEGEERNRGNFPPRFSGRQFPNYSSELNVNALELEDSALYLCASSFGQLANTGELFFGEGSRLTVL.

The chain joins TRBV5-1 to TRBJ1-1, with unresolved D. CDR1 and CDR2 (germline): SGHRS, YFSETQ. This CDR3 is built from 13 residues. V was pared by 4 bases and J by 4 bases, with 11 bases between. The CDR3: CASSQATGTEAFF. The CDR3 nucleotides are TGCGCCAGCAGCCAGGCCACTGGCACTGAAGCTTTCTTT.

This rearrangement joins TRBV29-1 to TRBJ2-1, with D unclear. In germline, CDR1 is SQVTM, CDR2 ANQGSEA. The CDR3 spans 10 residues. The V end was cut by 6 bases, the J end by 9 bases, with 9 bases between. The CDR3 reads CSVGTGEQFF. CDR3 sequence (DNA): TGCAGCGTCGGCACTGGTGAGCAGTTCTTC.

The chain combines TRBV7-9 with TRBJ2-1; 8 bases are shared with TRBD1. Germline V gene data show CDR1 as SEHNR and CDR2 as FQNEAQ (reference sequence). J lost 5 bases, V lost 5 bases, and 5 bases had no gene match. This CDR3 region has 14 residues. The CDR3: CASSNQDRDNEQFF. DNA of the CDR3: TGTGCCAGCAGCAATCAGGACAGGGACAATGAGCAGTTCTTC.

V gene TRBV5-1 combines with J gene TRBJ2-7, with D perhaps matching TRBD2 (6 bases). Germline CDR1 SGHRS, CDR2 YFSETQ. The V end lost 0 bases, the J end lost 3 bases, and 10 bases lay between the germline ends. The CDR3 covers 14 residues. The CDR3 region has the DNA TGCGCCAGCAGCTTGGCCGGAGGGTTCTACGAGCAGTACGTC. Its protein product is CASSLAGGFYEQYV.

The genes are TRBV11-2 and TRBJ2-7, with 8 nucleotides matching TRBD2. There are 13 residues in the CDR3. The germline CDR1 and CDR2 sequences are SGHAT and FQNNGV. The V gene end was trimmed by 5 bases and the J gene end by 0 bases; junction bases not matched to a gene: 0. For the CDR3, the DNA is TGTGCCAGCAGCCGGGGGGGCTCCTACGAGCAGTACTTC. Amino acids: CASSRGGSYEQYF.

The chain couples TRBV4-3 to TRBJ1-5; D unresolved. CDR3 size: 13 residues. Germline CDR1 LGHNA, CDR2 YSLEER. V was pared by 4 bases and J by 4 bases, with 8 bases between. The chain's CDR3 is CASSPTVNQPQHF. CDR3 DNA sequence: TGCGCCAGCAGCCCGACGGTGAATCAGCCCCAGCATTTT.

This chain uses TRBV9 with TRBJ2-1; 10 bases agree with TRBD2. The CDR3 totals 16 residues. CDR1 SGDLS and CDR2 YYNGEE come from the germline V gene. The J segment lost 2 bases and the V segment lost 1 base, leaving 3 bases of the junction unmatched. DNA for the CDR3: TGTGCCAGCAGCGTAAAACTAGCGGGGACCTACAATGAGCAGTTCTTC. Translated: CASSVKLAGTYNEQFF.